One sample yielded the 10 T cell receptor beta chains listed below, sequenced in a study of CD8+CD57+ T cells in acquired aplastic anemia. Genomic DNA provided the template from which TCR beta VDJ and CDR3 profiles were obtained. TCRdb analysed the reads with MiXCR anew, one entry per CDR3 protein. This sample has about 400,000 distinct CDR3 sequences; around 68% occur once, and the top ten carry approximately 3.8%. Sequencing was done on a sample of sorted CD4+, CD8+, or CD8+CD57+ T cells (not recorded which) from PBMCs. The source is a human donor in good health, serving as a control.

This clonotype occurred a few times. V is TRBV29-1 and J is TRBJ1-1, with D uncertain. The CDR3 is 13 residues long. V lost 7 bases to trimming and J lost 1 base, with 13 bases between them. Germline CDR1 reads SQVTM; CDR2 reads ANQGSEA. CDR3 sequence: CSAVSSRNTEAFF. The CDR3 bases are TGCAGCGCCGTATCCTCCAGGAACACTGAAGCTTTCTTT. Drawing the rest from reference TRBV29-1 and TRBJ1-1, the complete variable domain is SAVISQKPSRDICQRGTSLTIQCQVDSQVTMMFWYRQQPGQSLTLIATANQGSEATYESGFVIDKFPISRPNLTFSTLTVSNMSPEDSSIYLCSAVSSRNTEAFFGQGTRLTVV.

The V call is TRBV20-1, the J call TRBJ2-1; possibly TRBD2 for D (6 bases). Germline V gene sequence: CDR1 DFQATT, CDR2 SNEGSKA (reference sequence). V was cut by 3 bases and J by 5 bases, with 17 bases left in between. The CDR3 has 15 residues. Here the CDR3 reads CSARKAGGDNNEQFF. DNA for the CDR3: TGCAGTGCTAGGAAAGCGGGTGGGGATAACAATGAGCAGTTCTTC.

With regard to this clonotype: One end of the junction is discordant with germline, which a read error may explain. The chain joins TRBV10-3 to TRBJ1-1; D is ambiguous. The germline V gene has CDR1 ENHRY and CDR2 SYGVKD. The length of the CDR3 is 13 residues. CDR3 loop: CAISESMALDLAF. CDR3 nucleotides: TGTGCCATCAGTGAGTCGATGGCGCTAGACCTGGCCTTT.

This clonotype has just one count. The junction differs from germline at one of its ends, possibly a read error. The chain employs TRBV2 and TRBJ2-7; the D gene is possibly TRBD1 (6 bases). This CDR3 is 15 amino acids long. Germline-derived CDR1 and CDR2 are SNHLY and FYNNEI. The CDR3 loop reads CASSQSGQGSYEQYF. The CDR3 DNA is TGTGCCAGTAGTCAATCTGGGCAGGGGTCCTATGAGCAGTACTTC.

This clonotype was observed once. The chain couples TRBV7-2 to TRBJ2-3, with no clear D. The CDR3 covers 14 residues. Germline-derived CDR1 and CDR2 are SGHTA and FQGNSA. V lost 10 bases to trimming and J lost 10 bases, with 24 bases between them. The DNA of the CDR3 is TGTGCCATCAGTGAGTCCACTAACAACGATGCGCAGTATTTT. This sequence encodes CAISESTNNDAQYF.

The CDR3 is CASSATGRNYGYTF. The CDR3 nucleotides are TGTGCCAGCAGCGCAACAGGACGGAACTATGGCTACACCTTC. The V and J genes are TRBV4-2 and TRBJ1-2; D might be TRBD1 (5 bases). The V end lost 5 bases, the J end lost 2 bases, and 12 bases lay between the germline ends. CDR3 length: 14 amino acids. Germline-derived CDR1 and CDR2 are LGHNA and YNFKEQ.

This clonotype was observed many times. The chain joins TRBV7-2 to TRBJ1-1; no definite D call. V was cut by 6 bases and J by 1 base, with 9 bases left in between. The germline CDR1 and CDR2 sequences are SGHTA and FQGNSA. The length of the CDR3 is 13 residues. CDR3 sequence reads: CASRRRRNTEAFF. CDR3 nucleotide sequence: TGTGCCAGCAGACGAAGAAGGAACACTGAAGCTTTCTTT.

In its sample, this clonotype was seen a few times. The rearrangement joins TRBV25-1 to TRBJ2-7; no clear D. The CDR3 runs 16 residues. Trimming shortened V by 2 bases and J by 6 bases, and 20 bases separated the two germline ends. Germline V CDR1 and CDR2: MGHDK, SYGVNS. CDR3 bases: TGTGCCAGCAGTGAAGGGTCAGCACCAACATCCCGCGAGCAGTACTTC. It codes for CASSEGSAPTSREQYF.

Details on this clonotype: The junction shows a germline mismatch at one end, possibly a read error. The genes are TRBV7-2 and TRBJ2-6; D not resolved. The germline gives CDR1 SGHTA, CDR2 FQGNSA. The CDR3 has 18 amino acids. The CDR3 loop reads CASSVAVWANYRGNVLTF. CDR3 DNA: TGTGCCAGCAGCGTAGCCGTTTGGGCTAACTATCGCGGAAACGTCCTGACTTTC.

This chain joins TRBV20-1 and TRBJ1-3, with D unresolved. The germline V gene has CDR1 DFQATT and CDR2 SNEGSKA (reference sequence). Trimming pared 0 bases from V and 11 bases from J, leaving 11 bases between. The CDR3 length is 12 residues. The chain's CDR3 is CSARENGSAIYF. The CDR3 nucleotides read TGCAGTGCTAGAGAGAACGGAAGCGCCATATATTTT.